The source of this T cell receptor (beta chain) is a study of beta chain features in type 1 diabetes listed by TCRdb under 2018. Regarding the research as a whole: Mean age, gender distribution, total cell number and subset yield did not differ between patients and healthy donors. Whereas all 30 or so donors provided naive and central memory subsets, regulatory and stem cell-like memory subsets were isolated from just 8 patients and roughly eight healthy donors. A total of roughly 100 million sorted cells were examined across all samples, and the number of cells per subset was strongly correlated with RNA yield. The study compared TCRB repertoires of sorted circulating CD4+ T cell subsets between recently diagnosed type 1 diabetes patients and matched healthy donors. What the study reported, not specific to this receptor: Shorter templates might have been favored by PCR, but patient and control samples were amplified and corrected together, so both groups would have been affected equally by any skew. In all four CD4+ subsets, TCRB CDR3 length was moderately but significantly shorter in type 1 diabetes patients. At VDJ recombination sites, patients with type 1 diabetes made fewer insertions and deleted more nucleotides, a pattern implying thymic rearrangement abnormalities. Naive, central memory and regulatory TCRB repertoires appeared more similar among patients than among healthy donors. Because cDNA was sequenced instead of genomic DNA, highly expressing activated cells could be over-represented, though the groups showed no difference in activation or CD3 levels. HLA sub-analyses involved small numbers of individuals, so any influence of HLA type on TCRB rearrangement remained unresolved.

All of the isolated RNA was reverse transcribed with the High Capacity cDNA Reverse Transcription Kit, so expressed TCRB transcripts were sequenced. Deep immunoSEQ sequencing was applied to naive, central memory and regulatory T cell samples, giving an average of about 3.8 million total reads per sample. After sorted cells were lysed in RLT buffer, RNA was extracted with DNase-treated RNeasy Micro or Mini kits, with the choice depending on cell number. To prevent cross-contamination, each cell subset was processed individually, whereas patient and healthy donor samples were processed jointly. Using the immunoSEQ multiplex PCR, TCRB sequences were amplified from cDNA into 87-bp fragments spanning the CDR3 region. The amplicons were sequenced using the Illumina HiSeq platform. The source study handled its data this way. Synthetic template baselines were used to correct PCR bias computationally, reads within Hamming distance 2 were collapsed, and singletons that could not be merged were discarded. Reads were aligned against IMGT so that V, D and J genes, CDR3 length and insertions or deletions at six rearrangement sites could be assigned. Within each subset, clonotype counts were normalized to sorted cell number, and only after that were true diversity and Gini coefficients computed with the tcR R package. The overlap coefficient, calculated on TCRB nucleotide sequences, was used to measure repertoire sharing. Out-of-frame TCRB sequences from naive cells were analyzed to stand in for the pre-selection repertoire. TCRdb re-hosts the immuneACCESS table, in-frame sequences only. Its copies lack some clones; in the studies checked, an unresolved V gene accounts for under half of them, and the cause for the rest is not known. That table supplies the V and J calls and clone size; D and trimming were determined from the DNA. Here the sample has approximately 380,000 clones; less than 15% occur a single time. The ten largest clonotypes hold about 0.02% of the sample.

In the case of this clone: Its antigen has not been determined. There are no base qualities to consult, and no much larger clone falls within one base.

Reading from cysteine to phenylalanine, the CDR3 counts 14 amino acids. CDR3 DNA is the only sequence kept; it has 42 bases, read in frame from the first base. Sequences SGHTA (CDR1) and FQGTGA (CDR2) are obtained from the germline V gene. Trimming costs V 5 bases and J 6 bases, and their ends lie 14 bases apart. Each donor gave one peripheral blood draw, approximately 0.11 L on average, collected into heparinised tubes. Naive, central memory, regulatory and stem cell-like memory CD4+ T cells were sorted on a BD FACSAria II using a panel including CD45RO, CCR7, CD25, CD127, CD95 and CD27. A purity above 98% was achieved for all sorted populations. PBMCs were isolated immediately by Lymphoprep density gradient centrifugation and stained directly without culture. So that batch effects would be minimized, each experiment stained and sorted samples in pairs, pairing one healthy donor with one patient.

Sequenced sample: naive CD4+ T cells from blood. Read against the paper, the sample's cell subset or site label means: true naive CD4+ T cells. This TCR was sampled from a woman aged 18 to 35 in good health. Recombination connected TRBV7-3 to TRBJ2-4; TRBD2 is a possible D gene, resting on 6 matching bases. The DNA reads as follows: TGTGCCAGCAGCAGTACTCTGGGGGGAAACATTCAGTACTTC. It encodes CASSSTLGGNIQYF. With the portions outside the CDR3 filled from the reference TRBV7-3 and TRBJ2-4 genes, the complete variable region becomes GAGVSQTPSNKVTEKGKYVELRCDPISGHTALYWYRQSLGQGPEFLIYFQGTGAADDSGLPNDRFFAVRPEGSVSTLKIQRTERGDSAVYLCASSSTLGGNIQYFGAGTRLSVL.